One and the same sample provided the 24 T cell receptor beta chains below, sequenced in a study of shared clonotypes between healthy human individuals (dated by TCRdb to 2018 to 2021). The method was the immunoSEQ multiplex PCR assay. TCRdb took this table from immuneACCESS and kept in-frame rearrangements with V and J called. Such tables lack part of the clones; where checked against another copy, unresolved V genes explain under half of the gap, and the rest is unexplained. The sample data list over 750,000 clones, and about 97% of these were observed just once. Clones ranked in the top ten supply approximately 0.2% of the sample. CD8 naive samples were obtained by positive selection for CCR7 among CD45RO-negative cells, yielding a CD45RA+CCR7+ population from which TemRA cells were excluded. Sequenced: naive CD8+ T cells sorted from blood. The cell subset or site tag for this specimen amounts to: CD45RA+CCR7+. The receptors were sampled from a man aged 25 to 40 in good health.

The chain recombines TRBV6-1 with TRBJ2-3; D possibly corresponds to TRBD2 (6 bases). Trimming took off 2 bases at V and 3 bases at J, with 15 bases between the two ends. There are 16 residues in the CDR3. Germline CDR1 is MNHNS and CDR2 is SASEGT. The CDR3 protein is CASSEYEGGGTDTQYF. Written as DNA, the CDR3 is TGTGCCAGCAGTGAATATGAGGGAGGTGGGACAGATACGCAGTATTTT.

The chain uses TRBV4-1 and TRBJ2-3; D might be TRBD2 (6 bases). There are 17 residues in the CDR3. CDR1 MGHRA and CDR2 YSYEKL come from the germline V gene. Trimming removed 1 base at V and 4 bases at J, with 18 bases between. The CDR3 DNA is TGCGCCAGCAGCCAAGCGGGGCGGGACCGAGGGGCAGATACGCAGTATTTT. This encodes CASSQAGRDRGADTQYF.

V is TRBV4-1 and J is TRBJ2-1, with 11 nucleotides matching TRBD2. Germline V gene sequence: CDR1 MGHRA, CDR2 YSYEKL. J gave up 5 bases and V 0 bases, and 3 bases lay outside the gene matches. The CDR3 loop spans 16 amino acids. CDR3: CASSQEGTSGNNEQFF. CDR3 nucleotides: TGCGCCAGCAGCCAAGAGGGGACTAGCGGTAACAATGAGCAGTTCTTC.

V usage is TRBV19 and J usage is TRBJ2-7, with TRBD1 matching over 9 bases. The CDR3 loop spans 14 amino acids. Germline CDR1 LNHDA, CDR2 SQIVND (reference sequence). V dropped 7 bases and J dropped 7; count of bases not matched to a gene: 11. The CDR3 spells CASKQGAAYYEQYF. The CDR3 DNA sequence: TGTGCCAGTAAACAGGGGGCCGCTTATTATGAGCAGTACTTC.

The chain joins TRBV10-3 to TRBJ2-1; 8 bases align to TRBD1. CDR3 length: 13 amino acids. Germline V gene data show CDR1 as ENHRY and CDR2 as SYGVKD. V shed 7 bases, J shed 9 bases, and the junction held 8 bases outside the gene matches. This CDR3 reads CAITQTGDAEQFF. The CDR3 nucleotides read TGTGCCATCACCCAGACAGGGGACGCTGAGCAGTTCTTC.

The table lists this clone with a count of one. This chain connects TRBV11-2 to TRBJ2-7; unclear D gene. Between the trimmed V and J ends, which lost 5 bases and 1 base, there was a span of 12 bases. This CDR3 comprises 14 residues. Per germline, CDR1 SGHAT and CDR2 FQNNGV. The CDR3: CASSRPESSYEQYF. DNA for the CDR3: TGTGCCAGCAGCCGGCCAGAGTCTTCCTACGAGCAGTACTTC. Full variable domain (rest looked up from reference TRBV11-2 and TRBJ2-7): EAGVAQSPRYKIIEKRQSVAFWCNPISGHATLYWYQQILGQGPKLLIQFQNNGVVDDSQLPKDRFSAERLKGVDSTLKIQPAKLEDSAVYLCASSRPESSYEQYFGPGTRLTVT.

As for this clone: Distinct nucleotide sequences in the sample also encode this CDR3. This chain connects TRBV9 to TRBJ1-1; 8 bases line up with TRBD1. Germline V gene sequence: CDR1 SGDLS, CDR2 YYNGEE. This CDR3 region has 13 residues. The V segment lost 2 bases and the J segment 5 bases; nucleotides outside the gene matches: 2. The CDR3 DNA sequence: TGTGCCAGCAGCGTCGGACAGGGAACTGAAGCTTTCTTT. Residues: CASSVGQGTEAFF.

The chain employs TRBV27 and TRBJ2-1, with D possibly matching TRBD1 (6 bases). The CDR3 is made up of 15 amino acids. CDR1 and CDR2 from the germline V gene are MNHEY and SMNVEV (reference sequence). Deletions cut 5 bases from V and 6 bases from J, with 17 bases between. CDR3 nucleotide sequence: TGTGCCAGCAGTGGTGGGGGCCACCTACTCAATGAGCAGTTCTTC. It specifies CASSGGGHLLNEQFF.

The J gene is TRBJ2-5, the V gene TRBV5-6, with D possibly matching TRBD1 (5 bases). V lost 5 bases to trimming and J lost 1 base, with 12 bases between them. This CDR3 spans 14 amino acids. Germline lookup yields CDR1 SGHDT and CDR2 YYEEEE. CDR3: CASSPDRSQETQYF. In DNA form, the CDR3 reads TGTGCCAGCAGTCCCGACAGAAGCCAAGAGACCCAGTACTTC.

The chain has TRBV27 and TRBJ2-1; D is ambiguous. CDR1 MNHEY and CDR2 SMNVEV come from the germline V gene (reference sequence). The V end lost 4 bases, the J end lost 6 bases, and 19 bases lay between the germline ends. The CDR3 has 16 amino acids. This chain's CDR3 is CASSSSGGLTTNEQFF. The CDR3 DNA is TGTGCCAGCAGTTCCTCTGGTGGCCTAACCACCAATGAGCAGTTCTTC.

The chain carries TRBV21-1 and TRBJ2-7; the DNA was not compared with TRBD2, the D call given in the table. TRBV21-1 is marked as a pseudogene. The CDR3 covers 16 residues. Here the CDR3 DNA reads TGTGCCAGCAGCAAAAGGGCAGCGACGGGGACCTACGAGCAGTACTTC. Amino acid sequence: CASSKRAATGTYEQYF.

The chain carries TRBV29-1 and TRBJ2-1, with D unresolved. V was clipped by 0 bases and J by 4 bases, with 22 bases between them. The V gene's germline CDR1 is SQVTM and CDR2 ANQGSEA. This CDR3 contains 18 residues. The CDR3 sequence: CSVEDLPPAGIGYNEQFF. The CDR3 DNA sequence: TGCAGCGTTGAAGATCTACCGCCAGCTGGAATAGGGTACAATGAGCAGTTCTTC.

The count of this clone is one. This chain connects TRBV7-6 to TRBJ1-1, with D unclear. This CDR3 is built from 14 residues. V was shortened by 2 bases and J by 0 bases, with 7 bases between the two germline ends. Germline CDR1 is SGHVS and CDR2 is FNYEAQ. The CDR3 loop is CASSLRPLNTEAFF. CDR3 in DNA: TGTGCCAGCAGCTTACGCCCCTTGAACACTGAAGCTTTCTTT.

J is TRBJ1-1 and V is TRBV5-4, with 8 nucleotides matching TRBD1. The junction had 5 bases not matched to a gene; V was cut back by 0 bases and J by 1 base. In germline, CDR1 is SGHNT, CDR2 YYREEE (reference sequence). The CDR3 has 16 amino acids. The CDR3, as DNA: TGTGCCAGCAGCTTGGGGACAGGGCGGGAGAACACTGAAGCTTTCTTT. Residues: CASSLGTGRENTEAFF.

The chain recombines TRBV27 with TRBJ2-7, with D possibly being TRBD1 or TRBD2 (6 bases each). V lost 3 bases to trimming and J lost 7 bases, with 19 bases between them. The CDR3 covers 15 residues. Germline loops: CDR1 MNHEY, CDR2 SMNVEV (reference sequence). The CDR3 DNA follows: TGTGCCAGCAGTTTTTTCCCAGGGGAGGCGTGGGAGCAGTACTTC. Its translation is CASSFFPGEAWEQYF.

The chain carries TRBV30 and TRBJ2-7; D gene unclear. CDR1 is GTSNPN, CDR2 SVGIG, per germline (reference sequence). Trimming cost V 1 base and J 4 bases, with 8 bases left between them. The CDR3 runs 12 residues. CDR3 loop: CAWSEGMYEQYF. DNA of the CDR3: TGTGCCTGGAGTGAAGGGATGTACGAGCAGTACTTC.

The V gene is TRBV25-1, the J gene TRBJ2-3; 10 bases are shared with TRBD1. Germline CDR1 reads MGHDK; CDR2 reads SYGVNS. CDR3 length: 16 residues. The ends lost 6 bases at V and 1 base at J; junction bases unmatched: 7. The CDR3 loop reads CASSPRQGARTDTQYF. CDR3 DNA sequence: TGTGCCAGCAGCCCCCGACAGGGGGCCCGCACAGATACGCAGTATTTT.

The CDR3 nucleotides are TGTGCCAGCAGCTTACTGGTGCGCAGGGATGGGACCGGGGAGCTGTTTTTT. Encoded protein: CASSLLVRRDGTGELFF. The gene calls are TRBV7-8 and TRBJ2-2; possible D gene TRBD1, 5 bases. The CDR3 is 17 residues long. Trimming stripped 2 bases from V and 5 bases from J, with 18 bases between. The germline CDR1 and CDR2 sequences are SGHVS and FQNEAQ.

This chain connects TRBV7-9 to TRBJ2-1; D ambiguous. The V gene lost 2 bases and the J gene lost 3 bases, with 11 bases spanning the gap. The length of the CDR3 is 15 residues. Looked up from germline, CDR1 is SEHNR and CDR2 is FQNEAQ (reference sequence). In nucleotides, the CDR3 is TGTGCCAGCAGCTTAAGCTCCCAGAACTACAATGAGCAGTTCTTC. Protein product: CASSLSSQNYNEQFF.

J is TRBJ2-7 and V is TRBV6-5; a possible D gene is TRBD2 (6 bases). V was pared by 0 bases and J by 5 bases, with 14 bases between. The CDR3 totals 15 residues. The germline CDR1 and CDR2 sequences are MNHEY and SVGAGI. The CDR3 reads CASSYSVRGGDEQYF. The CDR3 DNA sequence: TGTGCCAGCAGTTACTCGGTCCGGGGAGGCGACGAGCAGTACTTC.

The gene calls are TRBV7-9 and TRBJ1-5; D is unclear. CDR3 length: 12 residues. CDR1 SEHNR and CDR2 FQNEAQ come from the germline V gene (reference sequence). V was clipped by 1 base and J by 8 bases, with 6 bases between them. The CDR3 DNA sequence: TGTGCCAGCAGCTTAGATGGGGAGCCCCAGCATTTT. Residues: CASSLDGEPQHF.

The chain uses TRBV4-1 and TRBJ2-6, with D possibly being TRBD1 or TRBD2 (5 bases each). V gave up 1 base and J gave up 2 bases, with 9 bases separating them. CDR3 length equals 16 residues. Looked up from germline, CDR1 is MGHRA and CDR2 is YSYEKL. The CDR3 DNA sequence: TGCGCCAGCAGCCAAGTCGGGGCAGCTGGGGCCAACGTCCTGACTTTC. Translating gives CASSQVGAAGANVLTF.

The CDR3: CSAQGQSYEQYF. The CDR3 coding sequence is TGCAGCGCTCAGGGACAGTCCTACGAGCAGTACTTC. The gene calls are TRBV29-1 and TRBJ2-7; the match to TRBD1 covers 7 bases. CDR1 is SQVTM, CDR2 ANQGSEA, per germline. The CDR3 is 12 amino acids. The V segment lost 7 bases and the J segment 1 base; nucleotides outside the gene matches: 4.

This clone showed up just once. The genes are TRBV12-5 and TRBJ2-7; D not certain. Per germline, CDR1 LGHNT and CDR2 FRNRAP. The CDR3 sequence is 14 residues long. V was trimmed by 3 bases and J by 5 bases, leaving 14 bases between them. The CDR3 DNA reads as TGTGCTAGTGGTTTTACGACGGCCCGGAACGAGCAGTACTTC. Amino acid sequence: CASGFTTARNEQYF.